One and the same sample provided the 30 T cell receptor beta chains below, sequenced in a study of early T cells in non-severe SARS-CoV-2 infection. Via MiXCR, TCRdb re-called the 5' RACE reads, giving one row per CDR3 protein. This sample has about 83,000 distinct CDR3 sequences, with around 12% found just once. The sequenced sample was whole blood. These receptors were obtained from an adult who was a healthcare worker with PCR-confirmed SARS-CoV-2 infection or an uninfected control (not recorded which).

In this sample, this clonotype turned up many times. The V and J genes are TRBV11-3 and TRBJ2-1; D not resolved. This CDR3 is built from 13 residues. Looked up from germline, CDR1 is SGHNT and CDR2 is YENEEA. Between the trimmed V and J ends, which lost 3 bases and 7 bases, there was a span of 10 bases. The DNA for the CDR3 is TGTGCCAGCAGCTTCAAAGATAGGAATGAGCAGTTCTTC. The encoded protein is CASSFKDRNEQFF.

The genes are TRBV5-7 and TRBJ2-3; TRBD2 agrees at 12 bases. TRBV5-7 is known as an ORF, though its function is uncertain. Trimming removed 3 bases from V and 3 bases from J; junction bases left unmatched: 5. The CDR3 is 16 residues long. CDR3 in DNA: TGTGCCAGCAGCTGTCCTAGCGGGAGGGTGACAGATACGCAGTATTTT. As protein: CASSCPSGRVTDTQYF.

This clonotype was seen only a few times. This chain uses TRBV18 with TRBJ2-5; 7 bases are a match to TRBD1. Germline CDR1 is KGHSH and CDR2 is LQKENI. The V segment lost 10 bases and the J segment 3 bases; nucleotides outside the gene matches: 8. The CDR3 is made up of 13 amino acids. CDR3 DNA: TGTGCCATCCGACCCGGGACAGAAGAGACCCAGTACTTC. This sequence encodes CAIRPGTEETQYF.

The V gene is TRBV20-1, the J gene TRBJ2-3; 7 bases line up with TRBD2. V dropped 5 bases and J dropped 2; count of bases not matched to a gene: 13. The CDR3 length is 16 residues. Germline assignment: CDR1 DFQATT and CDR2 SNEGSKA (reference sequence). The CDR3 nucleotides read TGCAGTGCTCTCACCCTGACTAGCAGTACCACAGATACGCAGTATTTT. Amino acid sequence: CSALTLTSSTTDTQYF.

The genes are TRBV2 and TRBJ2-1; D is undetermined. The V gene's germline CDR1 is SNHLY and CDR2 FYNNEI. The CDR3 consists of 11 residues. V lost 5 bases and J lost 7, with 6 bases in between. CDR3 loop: CASSPLNEQFF. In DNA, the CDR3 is TGTGCCAGCAGTCCTTTAAATGAGCAGTTCTTC.

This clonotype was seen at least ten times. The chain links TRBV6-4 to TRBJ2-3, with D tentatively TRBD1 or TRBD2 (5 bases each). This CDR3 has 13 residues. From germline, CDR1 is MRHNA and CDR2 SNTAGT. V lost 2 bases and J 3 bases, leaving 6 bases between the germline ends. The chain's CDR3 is CASSDGGTDTQYF. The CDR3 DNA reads TGTGCCAGCAGTGACGGGGGAACAGATACGCAGTATTTT.

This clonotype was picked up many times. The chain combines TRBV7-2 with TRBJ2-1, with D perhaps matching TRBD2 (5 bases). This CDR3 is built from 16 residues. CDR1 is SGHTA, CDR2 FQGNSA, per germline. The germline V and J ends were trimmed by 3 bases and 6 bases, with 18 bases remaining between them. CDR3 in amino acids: CASSFSLPRDFNEQFF. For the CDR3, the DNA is TGTGCCAGCAGCTTCTCCCTTCCTCGGGATTTCAATGAGCAGTTCTTC.

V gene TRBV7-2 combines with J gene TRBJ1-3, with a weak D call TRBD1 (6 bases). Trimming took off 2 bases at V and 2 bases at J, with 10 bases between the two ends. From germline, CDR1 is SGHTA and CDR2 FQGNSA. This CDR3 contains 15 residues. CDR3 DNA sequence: TGTGCCAGCAGCTTAACAGGGTCCCCTGGAAACACCATATATTTT. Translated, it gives CASSLTGSPGNTIYF.

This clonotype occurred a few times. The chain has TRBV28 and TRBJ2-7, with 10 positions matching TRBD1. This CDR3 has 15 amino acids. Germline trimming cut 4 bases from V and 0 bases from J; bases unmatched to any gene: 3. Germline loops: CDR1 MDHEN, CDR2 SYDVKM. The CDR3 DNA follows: TGTGCCAGCAGTTGGACAGGGGGGAGCTCCTACGAGCAGTACTTC. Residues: CASSWTGGSSYEQYF.

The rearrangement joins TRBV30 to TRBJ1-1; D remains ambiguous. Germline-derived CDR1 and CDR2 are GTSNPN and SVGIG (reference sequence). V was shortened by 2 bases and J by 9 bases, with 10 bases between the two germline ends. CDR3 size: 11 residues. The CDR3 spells CAWSLQTQAFF. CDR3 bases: TGTGCCTGGAGTCTACAGACCCAAGCTTTCTTT.

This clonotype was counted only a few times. The CDR3 loop is CASSELLVASRKYF. Here the CDR3 DNA reads TGTGCCAGCAGTGAATTGTTGGTGGCTTCGAGAAAGTACTTC. This rearrangement joins TRBV25-1 to TRBJ2-7; unclear D gene. The CDR3 is made up of 14 amino acids. V gave up 1 base and J gave up 11 bases, with 18 bases separating them. Germline CDR1 is MGHDK and CDR2 is SYGVNS.

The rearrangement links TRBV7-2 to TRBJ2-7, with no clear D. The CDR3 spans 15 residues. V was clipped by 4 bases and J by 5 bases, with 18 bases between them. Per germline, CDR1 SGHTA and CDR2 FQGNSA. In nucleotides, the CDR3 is TGTGCCAGCAGCTCCCGTTGGGCTAGGAGCAACGAGCAGTACTTC. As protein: CASSSRWARSNEQYF.

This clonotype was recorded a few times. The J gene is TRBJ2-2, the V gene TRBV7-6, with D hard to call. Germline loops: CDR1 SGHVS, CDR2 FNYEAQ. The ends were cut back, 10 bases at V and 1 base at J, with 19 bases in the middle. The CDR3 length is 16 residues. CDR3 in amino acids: CATRLDLSGNTGELFF. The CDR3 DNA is TGTGCCACGAGGCTGGATTTATCAGGGAACACCGGGGAGCTGTTTTTT.

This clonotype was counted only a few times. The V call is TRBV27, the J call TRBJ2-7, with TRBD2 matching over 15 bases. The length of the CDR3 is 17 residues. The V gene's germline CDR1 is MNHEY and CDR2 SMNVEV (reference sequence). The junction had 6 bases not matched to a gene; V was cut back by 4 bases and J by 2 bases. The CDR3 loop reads CASSSSRTSGRAYEQYF. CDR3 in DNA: TGTGCCAGCAGTTCCTCCCGGACTAGCGGGAGGGCCTACGAGCAGTACTTC.

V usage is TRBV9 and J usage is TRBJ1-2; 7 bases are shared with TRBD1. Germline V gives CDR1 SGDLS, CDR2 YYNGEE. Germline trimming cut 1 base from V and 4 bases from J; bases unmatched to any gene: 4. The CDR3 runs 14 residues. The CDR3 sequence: CASSVPGGAYGYTF. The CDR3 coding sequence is TGTGCCAGCAGCGTACCAGGGGGGGCCTATGGCTACACCTTC.

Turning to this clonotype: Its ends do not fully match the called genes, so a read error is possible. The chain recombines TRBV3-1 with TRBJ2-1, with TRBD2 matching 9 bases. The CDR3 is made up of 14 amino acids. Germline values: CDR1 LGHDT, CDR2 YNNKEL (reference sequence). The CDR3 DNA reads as TGTGTCAGCAGCCTTAGGCGGGAGGGCGAAGAGCAGTTCTTC. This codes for CVSSLRREGEEQFF.

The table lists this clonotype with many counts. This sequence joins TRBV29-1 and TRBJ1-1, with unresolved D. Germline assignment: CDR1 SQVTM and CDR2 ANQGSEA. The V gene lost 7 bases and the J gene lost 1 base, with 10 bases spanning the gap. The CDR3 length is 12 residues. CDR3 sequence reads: CSARKANTEAFF. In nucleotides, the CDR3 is TGCAGCGCCCGGAAAGCGAACACTGAAGCTTTCTTT.

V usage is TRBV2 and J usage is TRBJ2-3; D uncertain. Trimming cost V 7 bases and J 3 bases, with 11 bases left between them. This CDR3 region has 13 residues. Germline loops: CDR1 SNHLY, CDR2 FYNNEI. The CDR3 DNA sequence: TGTGCCAGCATGGATGAAGCGACAGATACGCAGTATTTT. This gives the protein CASMDEATDTQYF.

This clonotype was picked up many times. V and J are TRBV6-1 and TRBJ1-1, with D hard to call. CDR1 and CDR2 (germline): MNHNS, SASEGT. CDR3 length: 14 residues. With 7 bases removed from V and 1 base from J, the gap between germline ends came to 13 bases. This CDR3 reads CASIRANSNTEAFF. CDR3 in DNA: TGTGCCAGCATTCGGGCCAATTCGAACACTGAAGCTTTCTTT.

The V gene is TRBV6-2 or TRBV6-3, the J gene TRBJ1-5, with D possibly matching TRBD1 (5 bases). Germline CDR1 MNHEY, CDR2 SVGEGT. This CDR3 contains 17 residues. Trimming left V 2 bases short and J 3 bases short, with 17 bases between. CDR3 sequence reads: CASSYHVIDSPNQPQHF. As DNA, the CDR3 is TGTGCCAGCAGTTACCATGTAATCGACAGCCCCAATCAGCCCCAGCATTTT.

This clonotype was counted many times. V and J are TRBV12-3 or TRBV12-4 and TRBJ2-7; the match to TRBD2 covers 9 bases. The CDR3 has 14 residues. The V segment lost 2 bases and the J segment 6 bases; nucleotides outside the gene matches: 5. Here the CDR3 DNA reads TGTGCCAGCAGTTTAAGTAGCGGGAGTGGCGAGCAGTACTTC. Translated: CASSLSSGSGEQYF.

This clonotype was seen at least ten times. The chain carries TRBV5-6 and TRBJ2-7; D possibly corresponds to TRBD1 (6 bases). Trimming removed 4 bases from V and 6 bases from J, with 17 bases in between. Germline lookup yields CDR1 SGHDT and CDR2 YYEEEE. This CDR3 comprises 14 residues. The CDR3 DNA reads TGTGCCAGCAGCGCGGGTTATACAGGGTTCGAGCAGTACTTC. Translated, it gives CASSAGYTGFEQYF.

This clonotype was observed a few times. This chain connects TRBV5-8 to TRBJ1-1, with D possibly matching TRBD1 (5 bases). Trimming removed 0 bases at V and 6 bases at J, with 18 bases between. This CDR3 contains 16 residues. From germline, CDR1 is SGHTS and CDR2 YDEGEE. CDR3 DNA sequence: TGTGCCAGCAGCTTGGGAAGAGGGGCCGCGGGACCTGAAGCTTTCTTT. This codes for CASSLGRGAAGPEAFF.

CDR3 loop: CASSADSPYYGYTF. In DNA, the CDR3 is TGCGCCAGCAGCGCGGACAGCCCATACTATGGCTACACCTTC. The chain links TRBV5-1 to TRBJ1-2; D might be TRBD1 (6 bases). The CDR3 contains 14 residues. Germline V gene lookup returns CDR1 SGHRS and CDR2 YFSETQ. V lost 4 bases to trimming and J lost 3 bases, with 13 bases between them. Together with reference TRBV5-1 and TRBJ1-2, the CDR3 gives the full variable domain: KAGVTQTPRYLIKTRGQQVTLSCSPISGHRSVSWYQQTPGQGLQFLFEYFSETQRNKGNFPGRFSGRQFSNSRSEMNVSTLELGDSALYLCASSADSPYYGYTFGSGTRLTVV.

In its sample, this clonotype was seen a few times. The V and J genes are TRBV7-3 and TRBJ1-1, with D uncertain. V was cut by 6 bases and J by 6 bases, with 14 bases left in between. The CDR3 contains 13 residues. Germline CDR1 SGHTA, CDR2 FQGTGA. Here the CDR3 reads CASSGGRRAEAFF. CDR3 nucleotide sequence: TGTGCCAGCAGTGGCGGCCGGCGAGCTGAAGCTTTCTTT.

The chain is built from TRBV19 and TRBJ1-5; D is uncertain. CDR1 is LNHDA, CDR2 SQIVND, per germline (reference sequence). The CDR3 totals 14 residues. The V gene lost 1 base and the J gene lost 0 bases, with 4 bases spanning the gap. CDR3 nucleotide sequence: TGTGCCAGTAGTATAGCAGATAGCAATCAGCCCCAGCATTTT. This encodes CASSIADSNQPQHF.

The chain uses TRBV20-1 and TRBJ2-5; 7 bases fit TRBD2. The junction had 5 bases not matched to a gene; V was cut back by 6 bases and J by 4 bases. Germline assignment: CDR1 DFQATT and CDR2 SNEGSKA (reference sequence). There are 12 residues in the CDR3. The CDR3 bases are TGCAGTGCCCCGGGACTACGAGAGACCCAGTACTTC. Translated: CSAPGLRETQYF.

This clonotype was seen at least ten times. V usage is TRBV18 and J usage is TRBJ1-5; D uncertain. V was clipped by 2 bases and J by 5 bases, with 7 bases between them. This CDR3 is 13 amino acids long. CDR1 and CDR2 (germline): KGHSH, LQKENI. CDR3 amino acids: CASSPTVDQPQHF. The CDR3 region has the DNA TGTGCCAGCTCACCAACCGTGGATCAGCCCCAGCATTTT.

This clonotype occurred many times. Here the CDR3 DNA reads TGTGCCAGCAGCTTAGACGGGAGGACCTTTAGCACAGATACGCAGTATTTT. Residues: CASSLDGRTFSTDTQYF. The chain employs TRBV7-2 and TRBJ2-3, with 7 bases aligning to TRBD2. J was trimmed by 0 bases and V by 1 base; bases with no gene match: 7. CDR1 SGHTA and CDR2 FQGNSA come from the germline V gene. The length of the CDR3 is 17 residues.

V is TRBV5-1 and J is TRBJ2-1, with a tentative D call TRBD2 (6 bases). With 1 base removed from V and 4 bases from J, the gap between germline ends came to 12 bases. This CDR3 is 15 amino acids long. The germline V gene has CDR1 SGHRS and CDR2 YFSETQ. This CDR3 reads CASSLSGLQYNEQFF. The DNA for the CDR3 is TGCGCCAGCAGCTTGAGCGGACTACAATACAATGAGCAGTTCTTC. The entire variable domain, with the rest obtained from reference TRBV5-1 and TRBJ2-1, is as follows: KAGVTQTPRYLIKTRGQQVTLSCSPISGHRSVSWYQQTPGQGLQFLFEYFSETQRNKGNFPGRFSGRQFSNSRSEMNVSTLELGDSALYLCASSLSGLQYNEQFFGPGTRLTVL.